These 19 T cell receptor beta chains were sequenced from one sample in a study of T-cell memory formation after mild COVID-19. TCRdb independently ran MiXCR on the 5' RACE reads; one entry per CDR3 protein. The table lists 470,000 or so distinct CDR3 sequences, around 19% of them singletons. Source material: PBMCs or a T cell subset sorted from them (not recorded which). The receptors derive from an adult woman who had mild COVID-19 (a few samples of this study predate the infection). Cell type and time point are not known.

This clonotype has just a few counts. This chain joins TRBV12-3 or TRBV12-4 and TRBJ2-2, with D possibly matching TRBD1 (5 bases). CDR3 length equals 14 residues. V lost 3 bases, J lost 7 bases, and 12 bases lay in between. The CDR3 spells CASSFTQGVGELFF. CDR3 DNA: TGTGCCAGCAGTTTTACCCAAGGGGTCGGGGAGCTGTTTTTT.

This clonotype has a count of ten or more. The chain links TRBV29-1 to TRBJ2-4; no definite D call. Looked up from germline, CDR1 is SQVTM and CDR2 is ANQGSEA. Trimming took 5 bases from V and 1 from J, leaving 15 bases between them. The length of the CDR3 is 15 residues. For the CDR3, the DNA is TGCAGCGTTAAACCCCAAACTCACGCCAAAAACATTCAGTACTTC. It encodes CSVKPQTHAKNIQYF.

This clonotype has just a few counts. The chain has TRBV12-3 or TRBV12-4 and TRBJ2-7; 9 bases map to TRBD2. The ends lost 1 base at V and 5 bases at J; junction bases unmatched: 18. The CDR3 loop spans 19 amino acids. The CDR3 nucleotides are TGTGCCAGCAGTTTAGTTCGGAGGGGACTAGCACGAGCCCCGGACGAGCAGTACTTC. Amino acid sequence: CASSLVRRGLARAPDEQYF.

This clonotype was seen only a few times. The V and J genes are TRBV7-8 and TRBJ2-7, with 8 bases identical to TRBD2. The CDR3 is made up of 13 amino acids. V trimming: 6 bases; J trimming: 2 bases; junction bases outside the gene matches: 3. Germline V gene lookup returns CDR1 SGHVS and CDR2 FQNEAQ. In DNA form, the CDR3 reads TGTGCCAGCAGGAGCGGGAGAACCTACGAGCAGTACTTC. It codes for CASRSGRTYEQYF.

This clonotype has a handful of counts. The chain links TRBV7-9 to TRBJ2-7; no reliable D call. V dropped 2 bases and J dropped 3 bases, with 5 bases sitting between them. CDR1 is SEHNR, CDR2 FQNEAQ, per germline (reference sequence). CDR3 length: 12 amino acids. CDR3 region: CASSLNHYEQYF. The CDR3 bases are TGTGCCAGCAGCTTAAATCACTACGAGCAGTACTTC.

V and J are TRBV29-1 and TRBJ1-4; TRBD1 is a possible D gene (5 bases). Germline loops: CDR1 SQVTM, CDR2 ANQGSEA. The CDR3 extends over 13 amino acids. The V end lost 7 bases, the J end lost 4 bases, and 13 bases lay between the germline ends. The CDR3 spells CSAGRTDNEKLFF. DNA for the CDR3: TGCAGCGCGGGACGGACGGATAATGAAAAACTGTTTTTT.

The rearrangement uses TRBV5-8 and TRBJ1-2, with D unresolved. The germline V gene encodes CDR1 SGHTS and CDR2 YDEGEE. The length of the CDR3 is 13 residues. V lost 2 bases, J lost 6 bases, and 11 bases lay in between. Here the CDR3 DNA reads TGTGCCAGCAGCTTAGTGGTTGTCCATGGCTACACCTTC. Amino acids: CASSLVVVHGYTF.

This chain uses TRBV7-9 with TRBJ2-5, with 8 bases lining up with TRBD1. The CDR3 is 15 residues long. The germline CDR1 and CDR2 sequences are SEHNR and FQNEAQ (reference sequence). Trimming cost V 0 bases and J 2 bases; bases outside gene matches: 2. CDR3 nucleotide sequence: TGTGCCAGCAGCTTAGCCACAGGGGGACAAGAGACCCAGTACTTC. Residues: CASSLATGGQETQYF.

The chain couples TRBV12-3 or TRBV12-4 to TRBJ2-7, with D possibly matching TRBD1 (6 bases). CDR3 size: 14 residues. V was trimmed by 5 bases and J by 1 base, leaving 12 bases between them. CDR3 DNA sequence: TGTGCCAGCAGTCTCCGGGACATATCCTACGAGCAGTACTTC. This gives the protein CASSLRDISYEQYF.

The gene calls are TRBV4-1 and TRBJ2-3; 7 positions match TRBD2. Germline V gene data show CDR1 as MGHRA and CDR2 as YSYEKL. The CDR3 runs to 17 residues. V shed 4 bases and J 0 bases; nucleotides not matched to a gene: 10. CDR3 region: CASSRLGEGLSTDTQYF. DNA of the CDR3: TGCGCCAGCAGCCGACTAGGGGAGGGACTTAGCACAGATACGCAGTATTTT.

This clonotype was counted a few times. The CDR3 sequence is CASSLEGVGTEAFF. CDR3 coding DNA: TGTGCCAGCAGCTTAGAAGGGGTAGGCACTGAAGCTTTCTTT. The chain combines TRBV11-3 with TRBJ1-1; possible D gene TRBD1, 5 bases. CDR3 length: 14 amino acids. Germline V CDR1 and CDR2: SGHNT, YENEEA. V gave up 0 bases and J gave up 4 bases, with 9 bases separating them. Variable domain in full (rest from reference TRBV11-3 and TRBJ1-1): EAGVVQSPRYKIIEKKQPVAFWCNPISGHNTLYWYLQNLGQGPELLIRYENEEAVDDSQLPKDRFSAERLKGVDSTLKIQPAELGDSAVYLCASSLEGVGTEAFFGQGTRLTVV.

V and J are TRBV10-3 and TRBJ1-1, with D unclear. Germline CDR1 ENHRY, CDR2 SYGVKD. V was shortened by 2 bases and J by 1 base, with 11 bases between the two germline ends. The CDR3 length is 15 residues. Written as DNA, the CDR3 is TGTGCCATCAGTGAGCAAGATTTGACGAACACTGAAGCTTTCTTT. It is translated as CAISEQDLTNTEAFF.

DNA for the CDR3: TGTGCCAGCAGCTTAAGATCGGCTGGAGAAAATTCACCCCTCCACTTT. Residues: CASSLRSAGENSPLHF. The rearrangement uses TRBV7-9 and TRBJ1-6, with unresolved D. This CDR3 is built from 16 residues. V dropped 2 bases and J dropped 7 bases, with 15 bases sitting between them. CDR1 and CDR2 from the germline V gene are SEHNR and FQNEAQ (reference sequence).

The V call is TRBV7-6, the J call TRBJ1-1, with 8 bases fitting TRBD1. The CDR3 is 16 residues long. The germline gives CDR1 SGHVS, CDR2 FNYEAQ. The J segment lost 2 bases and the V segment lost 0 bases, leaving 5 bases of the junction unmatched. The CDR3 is CASSLAAGGGNTEAFF. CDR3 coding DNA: TGTGCCAGCAGCTTAGCTGCAGGGGGCGGAAACACTGAAGCTTTCTTT.

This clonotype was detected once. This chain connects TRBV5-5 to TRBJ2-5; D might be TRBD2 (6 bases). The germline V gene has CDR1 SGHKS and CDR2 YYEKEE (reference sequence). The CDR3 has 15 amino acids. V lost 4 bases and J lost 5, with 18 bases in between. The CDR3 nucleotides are TGTGCCAGCAGCGCGACGACGCGGGGCTGGGAGACCCAGTACTTC. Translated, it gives CASSATTRGWETQYF. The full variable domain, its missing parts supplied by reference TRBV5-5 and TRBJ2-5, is DAGVTQSPTHLIKTRGQQVTLRCSPISGHKSVSWYQQVLGQGPQFIFQYYEKEERGRGNFPDRFSARQFPNYSSELNVNALLLGDSALYLCASSATTRGWETQYFGPGTRLLVL.

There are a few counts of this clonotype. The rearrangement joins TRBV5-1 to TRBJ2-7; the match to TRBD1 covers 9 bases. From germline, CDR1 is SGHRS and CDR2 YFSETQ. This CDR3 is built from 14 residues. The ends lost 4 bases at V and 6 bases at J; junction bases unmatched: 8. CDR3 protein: CASSPRTGVVEQYF. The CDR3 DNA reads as TGCGCCAGCAGCCCTAGGACAGGGGTTGTCGAGCAGTACTTC.

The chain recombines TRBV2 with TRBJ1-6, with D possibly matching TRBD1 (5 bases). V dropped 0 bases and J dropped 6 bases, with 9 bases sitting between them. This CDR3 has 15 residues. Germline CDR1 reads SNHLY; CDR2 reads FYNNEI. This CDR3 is CASSEAGQANSPLHF. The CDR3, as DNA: TGTGCCAGCAGTGAAGCGGGGCAGGCTAATTCACCCCTCCACTTT.

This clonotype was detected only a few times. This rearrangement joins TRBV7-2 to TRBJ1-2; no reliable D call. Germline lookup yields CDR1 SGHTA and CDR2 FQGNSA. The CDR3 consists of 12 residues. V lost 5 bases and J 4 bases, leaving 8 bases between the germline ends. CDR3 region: CASSLRRYGYTF. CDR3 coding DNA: TGTGCCAGCAGCCTCCGCCGCTATGGCTACACCTTC.

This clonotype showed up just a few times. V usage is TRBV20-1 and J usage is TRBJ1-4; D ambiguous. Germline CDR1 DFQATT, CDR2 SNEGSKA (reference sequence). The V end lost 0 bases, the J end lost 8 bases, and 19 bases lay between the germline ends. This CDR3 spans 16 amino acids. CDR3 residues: CSARDITGRPAEKLFF. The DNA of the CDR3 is TGCAGTGCTAGAGATATAACCGGACGGCCGGCCGAAAAACTGTTTTTT.